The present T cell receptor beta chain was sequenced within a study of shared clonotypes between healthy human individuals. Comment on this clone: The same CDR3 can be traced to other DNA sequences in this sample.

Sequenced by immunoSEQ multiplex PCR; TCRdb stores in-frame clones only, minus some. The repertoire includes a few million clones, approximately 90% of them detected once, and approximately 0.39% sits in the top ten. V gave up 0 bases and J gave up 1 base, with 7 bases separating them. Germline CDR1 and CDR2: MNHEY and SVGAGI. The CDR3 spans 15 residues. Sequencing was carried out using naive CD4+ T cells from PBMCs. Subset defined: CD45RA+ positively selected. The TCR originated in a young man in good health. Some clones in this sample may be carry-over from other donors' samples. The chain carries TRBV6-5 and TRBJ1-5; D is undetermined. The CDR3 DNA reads TGTGCCAGCAGTTACTCGAGTCGGAGCAATCAGCCCCAGCATTTT. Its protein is CASSYSSRSNQPQHF.